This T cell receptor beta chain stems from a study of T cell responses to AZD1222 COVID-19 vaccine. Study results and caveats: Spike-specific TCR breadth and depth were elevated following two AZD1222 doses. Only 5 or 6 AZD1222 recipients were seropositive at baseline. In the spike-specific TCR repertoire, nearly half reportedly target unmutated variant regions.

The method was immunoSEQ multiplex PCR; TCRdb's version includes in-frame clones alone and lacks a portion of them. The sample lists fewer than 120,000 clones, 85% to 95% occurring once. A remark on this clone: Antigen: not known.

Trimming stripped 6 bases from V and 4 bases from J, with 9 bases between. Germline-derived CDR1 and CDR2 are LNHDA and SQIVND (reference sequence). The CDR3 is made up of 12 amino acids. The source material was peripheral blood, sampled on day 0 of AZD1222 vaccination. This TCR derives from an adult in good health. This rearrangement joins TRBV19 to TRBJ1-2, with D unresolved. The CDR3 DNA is TGTGCCAGTAGCGACGGGTTCTATGGCTACACCTTC. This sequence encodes CASSDGFYGYTF. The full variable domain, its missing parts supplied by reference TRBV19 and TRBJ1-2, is DGGITQSPKYLFRKEGQNVTLSCEQNLNHDAMYWYRQDPGQGLRLIYYSQIVNDFQKGDIAEGYSVSREKKESFPLTVTSAQKNPTAFYLCASSDGFYGYTFGSGTRLTVV.